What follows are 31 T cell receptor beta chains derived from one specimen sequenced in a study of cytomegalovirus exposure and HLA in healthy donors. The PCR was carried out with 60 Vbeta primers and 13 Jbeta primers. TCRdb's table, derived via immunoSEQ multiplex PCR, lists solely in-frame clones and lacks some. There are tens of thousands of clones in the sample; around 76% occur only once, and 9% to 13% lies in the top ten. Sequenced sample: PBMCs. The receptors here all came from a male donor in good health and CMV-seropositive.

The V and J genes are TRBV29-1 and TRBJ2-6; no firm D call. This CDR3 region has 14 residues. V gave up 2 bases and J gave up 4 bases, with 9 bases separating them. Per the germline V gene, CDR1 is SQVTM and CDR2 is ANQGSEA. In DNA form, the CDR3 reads TGCAGCGTTGAACAACAAACAGGGGCCAACGTCCTGACTTTC. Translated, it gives CSVEQQTGANVLTF.

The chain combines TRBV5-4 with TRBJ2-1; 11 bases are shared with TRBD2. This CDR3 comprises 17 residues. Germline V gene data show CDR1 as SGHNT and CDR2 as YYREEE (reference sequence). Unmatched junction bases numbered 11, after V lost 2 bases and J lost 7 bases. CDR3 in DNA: TGTGCCAGCAGCTTTGTGTCCCTAGCGGGGGGTAGGAATGAGCAGTTCTTC. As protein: CASSFVSLAGGRNEQFF. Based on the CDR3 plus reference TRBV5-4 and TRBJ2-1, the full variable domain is ETGVTQSPTHLIKTRGQQVTLRCSSQSGHNTVSWYQQALGQGPQFIFQYYREEENGRGNFPPRFSGLQFPNYSSELNVNALELDDSALYLCASSFVSLAGGRNEQFFGPGTRLTVL.

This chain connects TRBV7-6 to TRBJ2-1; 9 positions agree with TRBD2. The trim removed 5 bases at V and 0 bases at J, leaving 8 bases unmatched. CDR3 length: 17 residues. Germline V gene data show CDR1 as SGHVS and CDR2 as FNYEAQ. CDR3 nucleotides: TGTGCCAGCAGCCGGGGTAGCGGGGGCGGCTCCTACAATGAGCAGTTCTTC. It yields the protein CASSRGSGGGSYNEQFF.

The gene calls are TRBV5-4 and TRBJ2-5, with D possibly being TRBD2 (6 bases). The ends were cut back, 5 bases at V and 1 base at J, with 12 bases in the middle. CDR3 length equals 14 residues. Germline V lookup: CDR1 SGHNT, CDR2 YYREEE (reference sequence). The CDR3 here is CASRLSGPQETQYF. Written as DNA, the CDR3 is TGTGCCAGCAGATTGAGCGGGCCCCAAGAGACCCAGTACTTC. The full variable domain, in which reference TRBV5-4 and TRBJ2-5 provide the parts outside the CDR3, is ETGVTQSPTHLIKTRGQQVTLRCSSQSGHNTVSWYQQALGQGPQFIFQYYREEENGRGNFPPRFSGLQFPNYSSELNVNALELDDSALYLCASRLSGPQETQYFGPGTRLLVL.

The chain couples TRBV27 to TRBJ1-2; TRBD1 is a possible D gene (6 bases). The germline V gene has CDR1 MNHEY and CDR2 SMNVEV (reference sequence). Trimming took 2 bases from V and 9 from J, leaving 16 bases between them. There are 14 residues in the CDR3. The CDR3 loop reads CASSLGLRDISYTF. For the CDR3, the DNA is TGTGCCAGCAGTTTAGGATTGAGGGACATAAGCTACACCTTC.

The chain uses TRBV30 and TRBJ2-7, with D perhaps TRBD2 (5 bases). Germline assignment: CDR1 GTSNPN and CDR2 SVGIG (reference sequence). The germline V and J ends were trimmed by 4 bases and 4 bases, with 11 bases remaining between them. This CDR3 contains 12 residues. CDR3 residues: CAWMGRRYEQYF. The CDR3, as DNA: TGTGCCTGGATGGGCAGGAGGTACGAGCAGTACTTC.

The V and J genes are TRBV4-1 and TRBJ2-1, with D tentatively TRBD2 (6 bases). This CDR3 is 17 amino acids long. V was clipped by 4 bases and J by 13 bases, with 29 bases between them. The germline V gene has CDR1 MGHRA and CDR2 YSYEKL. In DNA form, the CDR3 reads TGCGCCAGCAGCCTTCACCCTCCTGAGCGGGTAAAGGATCGACAGTTCTTC. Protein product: CASSLHPPERVKDRQFF.

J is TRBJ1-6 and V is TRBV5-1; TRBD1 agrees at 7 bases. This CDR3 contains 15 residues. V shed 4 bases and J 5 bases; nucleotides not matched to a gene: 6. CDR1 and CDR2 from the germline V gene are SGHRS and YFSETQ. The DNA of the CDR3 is TGCGCCAGCAGCCTACGACAGGGAGATAATTCACCCCTCCACTTT. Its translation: CASSLRQGDNSPLHF.

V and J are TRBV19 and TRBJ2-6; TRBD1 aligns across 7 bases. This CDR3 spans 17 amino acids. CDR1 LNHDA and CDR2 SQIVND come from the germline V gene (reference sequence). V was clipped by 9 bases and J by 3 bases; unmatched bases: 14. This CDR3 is CASLPQAGGGGANVLTF. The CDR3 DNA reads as TGTGCCAGCTTGCCCCAGGCAGGGGGTGGTGGGGCCAACGTCCTGACTTTC.

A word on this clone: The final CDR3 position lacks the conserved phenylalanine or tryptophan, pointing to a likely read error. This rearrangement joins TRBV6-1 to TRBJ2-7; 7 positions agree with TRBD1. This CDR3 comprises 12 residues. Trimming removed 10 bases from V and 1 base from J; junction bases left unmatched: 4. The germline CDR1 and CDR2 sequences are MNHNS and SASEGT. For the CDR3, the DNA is TGTGCCACCCTGACAGGGTCCTACGAGCAGTACCTC. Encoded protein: CATLTGSYEQYL.

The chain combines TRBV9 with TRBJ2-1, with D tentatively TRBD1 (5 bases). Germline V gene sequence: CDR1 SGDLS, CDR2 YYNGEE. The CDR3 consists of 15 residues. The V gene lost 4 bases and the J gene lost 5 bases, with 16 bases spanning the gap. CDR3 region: CASSTPGWGNNEQFF. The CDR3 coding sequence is TGTGCCAGCAGCACTCCAGGGTGGGGAAACAATGAGCAGTTCTTC.

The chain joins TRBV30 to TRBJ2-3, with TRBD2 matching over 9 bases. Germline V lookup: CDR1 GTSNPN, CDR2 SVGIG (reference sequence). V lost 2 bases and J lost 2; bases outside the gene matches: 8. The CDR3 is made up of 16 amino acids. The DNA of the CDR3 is TGTGCCTGGAGTACGGGGACTAGCCCTCCCACAGATACGCAGTATTTT. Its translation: CAWSTGTSPPTDTQYF.

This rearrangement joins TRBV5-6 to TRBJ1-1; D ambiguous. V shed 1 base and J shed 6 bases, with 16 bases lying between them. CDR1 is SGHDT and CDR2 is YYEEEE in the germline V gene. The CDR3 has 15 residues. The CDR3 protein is CASSLRRAWFAEAFF. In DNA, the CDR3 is TGTGCCAGCAGCTTGAGGAGGGCGTGGTTCGCTGAAGCTTTCTTT.

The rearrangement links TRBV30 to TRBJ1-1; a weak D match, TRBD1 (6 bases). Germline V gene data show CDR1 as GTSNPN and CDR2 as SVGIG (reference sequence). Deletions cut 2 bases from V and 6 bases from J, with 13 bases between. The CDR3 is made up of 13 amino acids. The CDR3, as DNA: TGTGCCTGGAGTAAAGGGGGTTTCCCTGAAGCTTTCTTT. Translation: CAWSKGGFPEAFF.

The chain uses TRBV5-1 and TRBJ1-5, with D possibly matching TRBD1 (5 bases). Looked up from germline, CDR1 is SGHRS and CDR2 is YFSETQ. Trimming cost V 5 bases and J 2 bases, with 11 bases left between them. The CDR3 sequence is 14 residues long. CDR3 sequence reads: CASRGEGGNQPQHF. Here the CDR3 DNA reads TGCGCCAGCAGGGGGGAGGGCGGCAATCAGCCCCAGCATTTT.

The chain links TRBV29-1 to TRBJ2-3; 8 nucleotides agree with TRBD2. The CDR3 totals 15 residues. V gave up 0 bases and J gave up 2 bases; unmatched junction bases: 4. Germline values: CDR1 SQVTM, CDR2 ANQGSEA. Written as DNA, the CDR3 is TGCAGCGTTGAAGAGGCGGGGGGCCCCACAGATACGCAGTATTTT. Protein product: CSVEEAGGPTDTQYF.

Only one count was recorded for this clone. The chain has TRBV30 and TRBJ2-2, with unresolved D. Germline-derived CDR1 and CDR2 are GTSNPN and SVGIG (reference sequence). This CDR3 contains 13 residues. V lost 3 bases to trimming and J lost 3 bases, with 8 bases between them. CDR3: CAWSTGDTGELFF. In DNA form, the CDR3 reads TGTGCCTGGAGCACGGGTGACACCGGGGAGCTGTTTTTT.

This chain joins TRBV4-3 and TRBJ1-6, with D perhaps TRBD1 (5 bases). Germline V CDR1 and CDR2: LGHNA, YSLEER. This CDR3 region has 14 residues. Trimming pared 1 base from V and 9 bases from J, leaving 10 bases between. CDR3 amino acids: CASSQVGGGSPLHF. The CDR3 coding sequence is TGCGCCAGCAGCCAAGTGGGGGGGGGTTCACCCCTCCACTTT.

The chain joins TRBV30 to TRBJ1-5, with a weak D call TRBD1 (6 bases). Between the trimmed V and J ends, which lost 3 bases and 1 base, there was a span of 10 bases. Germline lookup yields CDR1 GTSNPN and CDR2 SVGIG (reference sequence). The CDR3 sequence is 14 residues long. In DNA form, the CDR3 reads TGTGCCTGGAGACAGGGACAAAGCAATCAGCCCCAGCATTTT. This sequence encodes CAWRQGQSNQPQHF.

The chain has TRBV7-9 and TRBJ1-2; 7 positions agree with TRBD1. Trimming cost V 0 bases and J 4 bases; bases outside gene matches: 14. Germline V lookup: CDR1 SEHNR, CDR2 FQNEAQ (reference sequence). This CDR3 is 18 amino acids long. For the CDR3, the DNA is TGTGCCAGCAGCTTAGCTATACAGGGGCCTCATCTTTCCTATGGCTACACCTTC. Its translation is CASSLAIQGPHLSYGYTF.

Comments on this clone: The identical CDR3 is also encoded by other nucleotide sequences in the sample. The CDR3 nucleotides are TGTGCCAGCAGCCCCGGTGTTAACCTGTATCAAGAGACCCAGTACTTC. Translating gives CASSPGVNLYQETQYF. V usage is TRBV7-2 and J usage is TRBJ2-5; D is ambiguous. CDR3 length: 16 residues. Germline CDR1 and CDR2: SGHTA and FQGNSA. V lost 5 bases and J 2 bases, leaving 18 bases between the germline ends. The full variable domain, completed using reference TRBV7-2 and TRBJ2-5, is GAGVSQSPSNKVTEKGKDVELRCDPISGHTALYWYRQSLGQGLEFLIYFQGNSAPDKSGLPSDRFSAERTGGSVSTLTIQRTQQEDSAVYLCASSPGVNLYQETQYFGPGTRLLVL.

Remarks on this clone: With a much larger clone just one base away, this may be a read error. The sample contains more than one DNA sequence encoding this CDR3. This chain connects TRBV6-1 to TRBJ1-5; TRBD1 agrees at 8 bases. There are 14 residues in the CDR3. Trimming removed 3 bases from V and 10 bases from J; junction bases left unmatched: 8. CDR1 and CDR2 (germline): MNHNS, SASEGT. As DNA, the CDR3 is TGTGCCAGCAGTGAGGGACAGGACCCCCAACCCCAGCATTTT. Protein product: CASSEGQDPQPQHF.

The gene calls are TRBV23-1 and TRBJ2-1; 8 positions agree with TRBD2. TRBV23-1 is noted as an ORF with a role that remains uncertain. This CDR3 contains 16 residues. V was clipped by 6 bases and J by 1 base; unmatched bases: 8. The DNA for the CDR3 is TGCGCCAGCAGGCGATCGCGGGAGGTATCCTACAATGAGCAGTTCTTC. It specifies CASRRSREVSYNEQFF.

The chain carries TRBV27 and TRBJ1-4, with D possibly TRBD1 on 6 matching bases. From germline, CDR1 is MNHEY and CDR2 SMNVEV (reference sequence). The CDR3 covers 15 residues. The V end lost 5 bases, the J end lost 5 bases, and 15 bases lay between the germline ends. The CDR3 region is CASSPRQEINEKLFF. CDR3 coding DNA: TGTGCCAGCAGTCCCCGACAGGAAATAAATGAAAAACTGTTTTTT.

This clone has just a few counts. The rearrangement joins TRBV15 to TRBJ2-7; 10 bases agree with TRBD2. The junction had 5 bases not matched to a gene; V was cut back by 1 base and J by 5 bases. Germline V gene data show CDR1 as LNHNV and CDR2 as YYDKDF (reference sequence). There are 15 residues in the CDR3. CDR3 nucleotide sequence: TGTGCCACCAGCAGAGGCCAGCGGGGGGGCAACGAGCAGTACTTC. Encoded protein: CATSRGQRGGNEQYF.

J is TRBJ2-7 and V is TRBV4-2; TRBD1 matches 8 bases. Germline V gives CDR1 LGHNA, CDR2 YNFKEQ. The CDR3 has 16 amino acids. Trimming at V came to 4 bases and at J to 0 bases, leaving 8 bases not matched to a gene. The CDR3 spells CASSPGGTGNSYEQYF. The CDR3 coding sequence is TGTGCCAGCAGCCCAGGAGGGACAGGCAACTCCTACGAGCAGTACTTC.

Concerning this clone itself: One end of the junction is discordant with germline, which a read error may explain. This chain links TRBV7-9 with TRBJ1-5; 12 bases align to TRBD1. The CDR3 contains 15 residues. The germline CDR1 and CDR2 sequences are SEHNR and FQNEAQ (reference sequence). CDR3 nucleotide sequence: TGTGCCAGCAGCTCCGGGACAGGGGGCAAACAGCCCCAGCATTTT. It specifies CASSSGTGGKQPQHF.

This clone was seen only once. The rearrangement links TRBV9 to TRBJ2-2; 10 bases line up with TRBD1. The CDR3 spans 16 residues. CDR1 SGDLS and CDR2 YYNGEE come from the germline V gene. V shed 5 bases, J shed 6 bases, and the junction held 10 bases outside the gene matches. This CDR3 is CASRSYGTGDAGELFF. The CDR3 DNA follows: TGTGCCAGCAGATCCTACGGGACAGGGGACGCCGGGGAGCTGTTTTTT.

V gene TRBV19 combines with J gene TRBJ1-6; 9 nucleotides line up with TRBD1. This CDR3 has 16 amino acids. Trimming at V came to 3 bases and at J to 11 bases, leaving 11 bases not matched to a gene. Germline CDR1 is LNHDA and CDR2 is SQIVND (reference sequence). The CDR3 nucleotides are TGTGCCAGTAGTATCGGTACAGGGGGCATTTCGGCACCCCTCCACTTT. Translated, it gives CASSIGTGGISAPLHF.

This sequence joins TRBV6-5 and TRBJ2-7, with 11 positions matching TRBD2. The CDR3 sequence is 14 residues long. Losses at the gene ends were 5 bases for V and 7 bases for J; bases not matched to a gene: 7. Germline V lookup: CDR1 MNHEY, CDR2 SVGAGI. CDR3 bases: TGTGCCAGCAGTCCGGGTCTAGCGGGAGGTGAGCAGTACTTC. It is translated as CASSPGLAGGEQYF.

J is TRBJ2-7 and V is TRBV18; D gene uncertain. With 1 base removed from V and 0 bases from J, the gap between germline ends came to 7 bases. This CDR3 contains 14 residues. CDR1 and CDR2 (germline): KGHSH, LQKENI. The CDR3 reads CASSPLPVSYEQYF. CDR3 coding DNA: TGTGCCAGCTCACCACTTCCCGTCTCCTACGAGCAGTACTTC.